This T cell receptor beta chain comes out of a study of cytomegalovirus exposure and HLA in healthy donors. About the study: Caucasian-associated ancestry cluster membership applied to 75% to 85% of 300 to 450 genotyped donors. The study's findings and limits: TCR beta chain V- and J-gene trimming was linked, in a later analysis, to a missense variant in DCLRE1C. The likely origin of a cluster of highly shared sequence variants was a sequencing artifact. The authors reported that TCR beta sequences could predict HLA-A and HLA-B alleles. These predictions were accurate for most subjects in the first cohort.

The primer mix had 60 Vbeta and 13 Jbeta primers. Produced via immunoSEQ multiplex PCR; TCRdb's table is partial and in-frame only. The profile shows around 170,000 clones, roughly 80% of them singletons. Concerning this clone: The antigen is undetermined.

The CDR3 has 14 residues. Per germline, CDR1 SGHVS and CDR2 FQNEAQ. Trimming removed 2 bases from V and 5 bases from J; junction bases left unmatched: 5. The sample taken for sequencing was PBMCs. This sequence was found in a woman under 30 in good health and CMV-seronegative. The chain recombines TRBV7-8 with TRBJ2-5; 7 nucleotides line up with TRBD2. The CDR3 here is CASSLYGTTETQYF. CDR3 sequence (DNA): TGTGCCAGCAGCTTATACGGGACTACGGAGACCCAGTACTTC.